The 17 T cell receptor beta chains below come from one sample, sequenced in a study of CD8 T cells in Susac syndrome. With random hexamers, roughly 0.45 to 1 ug RNA was reverse transcribed. TCRdb redid the calling of the immunoSEQ multiplex PCR reads with MiXCR, one entry per CDR3 protein. The data show hundreds of thousands of distinct CDR3 sequences, 90% to 97% seen once. The sequencing sample was made of CD4+ T cells from PBMCs. These receptor sequences come from a human donor with Susac syndrome.

The rearrangement uses TRBV7-3 and TRBJ2-1; 8 bases align to TRBD2. The V segment lost 5 bases and the J segment 5 bases; nucleotides outside the gene matches: 2. CDR3 length equals 13 residues. CDR1 and CDR2 from the germline V gene are SGHTA and FQGTGA. The CDR3 reads CASSPTSDNEQFF. CDR3 sequence (DNA): TGTGCCAGCAGCCCGACTAGCGACAATGAGCAGTTCTTC.

This clonotype was counted a few times. The V call is TRBV29-1, the J call TRBJ2-6, with D hard to call. The V gene lost 7 bases and the J gene lost 0 bases, with 4 bases spanning the gap. The CDR3 has 12 residues. Germline CDR1 is SQVTM and CDR2 is ANQGSEA. The CDR3: CSADSGANVLTF. The CDR3, as DNA: TGCAGCGCTGACTCTGGGGCCAACGTCCTGACTTTC.

The rearrangement uses TRBV9 and TRBJ1-4; perhaps TRBD1 as D (6 bases). This CDR3 is built from 15 residues. The germline V and J ends were trimmed by 2 bases and 5 bases, with 13 bases remaining between them. Germline CDR1 is SGDLS and CDR2 is YYNGEE. This CDR3 reads CASSVRGGNNEKLFF. The CDR3 DNA reads TGTGCCAGCAGCGTTAGGGGGGGGAACAATGAAAAACTGTTTTTT.

V is TRBV18 and J is TRBJ2-3, with D perhaps TRBD1 or TRBD2 (6 bases each). The germline V gene has CDR1 KGHSH and CDR2 LQKENI. V lost 1 base, J lost 6 bases, and 17 bases lay in between. CDR3 length equals 16 residues. CDR3 in DNA: TGTGCCAGCTCACCACTCCCGGGGGCAGCCCACGATACGCAGTATTTT. Translated, it gives CASSPLPGAAHDTQYF. The variable domain in full, completed from reference TRBV18 and TRBJ2-3, reads NAGVMQNPRHLVRRRGQEARLRCSPMKGHSHVYWYRQLPEEGLKFMVYLQKENIIDESGMPKERFSAEFPKEGPSILRIQQVVRGDSAAYFCASSPLPGAAHDTQYFGPGTRLTVL.

The chain uses TRBV29-1 and TRBJ2-7; D remains ambiguous. V was pared by 7 bases and J by 2 bases, with 12 bases between. The germline V gene encodes CDR1 SQVTM and CDR2 ANQGSEA. This CDR3 contains 12 residues. The CDR3 DNA sequence: TGCAGCGCCTTAGACCGAGCCTACGAGCAGTACTTC. Protein sequence: CSALDRAYEQYF.

V is TRBV25-1 and J is TRBJ2-2; 8 bases are a match to TRBD1. The CDR3 loop spans 14 amino acids. V lost 5 bases, J lost 7 bases, and 6 bases stayed unmatched. Germline CDR1 reads MGHDK; CDR2 reads SYGVNS. DNA for the CDR3: TGTGCCAGCAGTCAAACAGGGGGAGGCGGGGAGCTGTTTTTT. Translated, it gives CASSQTGGGGELFF.

The genes are TRBV6-2 or TRBV6-3 and TRBJ1-1; 7 nucleotides match TRBD1. The germline V gene has CDR1 MNHEY and CDR2 SVGEGT. With 7 bases clipped from V and 6 bases from J, the junction kept 8 bases outside the gene matches. The CDR3 is 13 amino acids. CDR3 coding DNA: TGTGCCAGCAAGGGGGCCGGTCGCGCTGAAGCTTTCTTT. This sequence encodes CASKGAGRAEAFF.

The chain couples TRBV3-1 to TRBJ2-5, with TRBD1 as a possible D gene (5 bases). Between the trimmed V and J ends, which lost 1 base and 4 bases, there was a span of 10 bases. CDR3 length: 14 amino acids. The germline gives CDR1 LGHDT, CDR2 YNNKEL (reference sequence). CDR3 DNA sequence: TGTGCCAGCAGCCAAGCCCCAGGGCGAGAGACCCAGTACTTC. As protein: CASSQAPGRETQYF.

The chain joins TRBV27 to TRBJ2-7; unclear D gene. There are 12 residues in the CDR3. Trimming removed 6 bases at V and 8 bases at J, with 14 bases between. The V gene's germline CDR1 is MNHEY and CDR2 SMNVEV (reference sequence). CDR3 in amino acids: CASSNTPGQQYF. In DNA form, the CDR3 reads TGTGCCAGCAGCAATACACCAGGCCAGCAGTACTTC.

This chain uses TRBV12-3 or TRBV12-4 with TRBJ1-2, with 7 bases lining up with TRBD1. The V gene end was trimmed by 2 bases and the J gene end by 4 bases; junction bases not matched to a gene: 4. CDR3 length equals 14 residues. The CDR3 nucleotides read TGTGCCAGCAGTTTACCGGGACAGCTCTATGGCTACACCTTC. Its protein product is CASSLPGQLYGYTF.

The chain couples TRBV4-1 to TRBJ2-3; 10 bases are a match to TRBD2. Germline V lookup: CDR1 MGHRA, CDR2 YSYEKL. V was pared by 0 bases and J by 5 bases, with 8 bases of the junction left unmatched. CDR3 length equals 17 residues. CDR3 amino acids: CASSQDGAGGPIDTQYF. The CDR3 bases are TGCGCCAGCAGCCAAGATGGAGCGGGAGGGCCGATAGATACGCAGTATTTT.

The chain joins TRBV11-2 to TRBJ2-5, with TRBD2 matching over 10 bases. This CDR3 is built from 17 residues. Germline V gene sequence: CDR1 SGHAT, CDR2 FQNNGV. With V trimmed by 1 base and J by 7 bases, 12 bases remained unmatched. CDR3 residues: CASSLAASGGAQRTQYF. The CDR3 DNA is TGTGCCAGCAGCTTAGCAGCTAGCGGGGGCGCCCAGAGGACCCAGTACTTC.

The chain combines TRBV20-1 with TRBJ2-1; D is undetermined. CDR1 is DFQATT and CDR2 is SNEGSKA in the germline V gene (reference sequence). This CDR3 comprises 14 residues. With 6 bases removed from V and 1 base from J, the gap between germline ends came to 13 bases. This CDR3 reads CSAHYSRSYNEQFF. In DNA, the CDR3 is TGCAGTGCCCACTACTCCCGGTCCTACAATGAGCAGTTCTTC.

The chain joins TRBV9 to TRBJ1-5; D may be TRBD1 (6 bases). Germline V CDR1 and CDR2: SGDLS, YYNGEE. Trimming took off 3 bases at V and 3 bases at J, with 10 bases between the two ends. The CDR3 is made up of 14 amino acids. CDR3 loop: CASSAGQHNQPQHF. CDR3 nucleotides: TGTGCCAGCAGCGCCGGACAGCACAATCAGCCCCAGCATTTT.

This chain links TRBV20-1 with TRBJ2-7; TRBD1 aligns across 9 bases. This CDR3 spans 14 amino acids. Unmatched junction bases numbered 6, after V lost 3 bases and J lost 3 bases. Germline V lookup: CDR1 DFQATT, CDR2 SNEGSKA (reference sequence). The CDR3 DNA reads as TGCAGTGCTAGTGAGGGGACAGGGAGCTACGAGCAGTACTTC. Translating it yields CSASEGTGSYEQYF.

Here the CDR3 DNA reads TGTGCCAGCAGTACGACAGGAACCACTGAAGCTTTCTTT. Its protein is CASSTTGTTEAFF. The chain uses TRBV25-1 and TRBJ1-1; tentative D call: TRBD1 (6 bases). Trimming removed 5 bases from V and 4 bases from J, with 11 bases in between. Germline loops: CDR1 MGHDK, CDR2 SYGVNS. The CDR3 loop spans 13 amino acids.

The J gene is TRBJ2-7, the V gene TRBV12-3 or TRBV12-4; 7 nucleotides agree with TRBD1. Germline trimming cut 5 bases from V and 4 bases from J; bases unmatched to any gene: 8. The CDR3 has 14 amino acids. The DNA for the CDR3 is TGTGCCAGCAGTGGGGACAGCCGCCAATACGAGCAGTACTTC. Translation: CASSGDSRQYEQYF.